A single sample is the source of the 4 T cell receptor beta chains below, sequenced in a study of metastatic and nonmetastatic thyroid tumors. TCRdb re-processed the PCR reads through MiXCR. In the table there are some 84,000 clones, around 9.1% of which are singletons. Each patient came to thyroid surgery without any prior treatment (of any kind). The sample taken for sequencing was blood. Receptor source: a female donor with papillary thyroid cancer or a benign thyroid nodule (not recorded which). Some clones in this sample may be carry-over from other donors' samples.

In the case of this clone: This sequence may be a read error, since a much larger clone differs from it by one base. Different DNA sequences within this sample yield the same CDR3. This chain connects TRBV15 to TRBJ2-5, with 7 positions matching TRBD2. This CDR3 contains 14 residues. Germline lookup yields CDR1 LNHNV and CDR2 YYDKDF (reference sequence). V gave up 5 bases and J gave up 2 bases; unmatched junction bases: 5. CDR3: CATSPGGAQETQYF. DNA for the CDR3: TGTGCCACCAGCCCGGGGGGTGCACAAGAGACCCAGTACTTC.

The sample holds many counts of this clone. The chain combines TRBV30 with TRBJ1-1, with D unclear. Trimming pared 4 bases from V and 5 bases from J, leaving 8 bases between. This CDR3 contains 11 residues. Germline values: CDR1 GTSNPN, CDR2 SVGIG (reference sequence). CDR3 protein: CAWTLVTEAFF. The CDR3 bases are TGTGCCTGGACCCTGGTGACTGAAGCTTTCTTT.

This clone has at least ten counts. J is TRBJ1-6 and V is TRBV6-4; weak D call: TRBD1 (5 bases). Germline V gives CDR1 MRHNA, CDR2 SNTAGT. The CDR3 contains 13 residues. The CDR3 region is CARGGSHNSPLHF. CDR3 DNA: TGTGCTCGGGGGGGATCACATAATTCACCCCTCCACTTT.

The sample holds many counts of this clone. The chain uses TRBV7-9 and TRBJ2-7; the D call may be TRBD1 or TRBD2 (5 bases each). CDR1 SEHNR and CDR2 FQNEAQ come from the germline V gene (reference sequence). The CDR3 is 14 residues long. Trimming removed 4 bases at V and 3 bases at J, with 13 bases between. The CDR3 reads CASSYGDGIYEQYF. In DNA, the CDR3 is TGTGCCAGCAGCTACGGGGACGGGATCTACGAGCAGTACTTC.